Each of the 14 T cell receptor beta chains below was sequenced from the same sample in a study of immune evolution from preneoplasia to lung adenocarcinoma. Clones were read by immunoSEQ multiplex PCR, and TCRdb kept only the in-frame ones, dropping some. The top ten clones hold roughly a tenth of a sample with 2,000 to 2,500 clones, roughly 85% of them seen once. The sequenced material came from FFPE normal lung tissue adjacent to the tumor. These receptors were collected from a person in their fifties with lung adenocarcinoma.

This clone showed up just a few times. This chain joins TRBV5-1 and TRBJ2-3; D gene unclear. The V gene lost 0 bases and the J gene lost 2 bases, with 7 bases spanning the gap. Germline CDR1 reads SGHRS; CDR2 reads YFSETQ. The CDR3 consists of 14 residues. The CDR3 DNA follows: TGCGCCAGCAGCTTGGGTAGATACACAGATACGCAGTATTTT. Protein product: CASSLGRYTDTQYF.

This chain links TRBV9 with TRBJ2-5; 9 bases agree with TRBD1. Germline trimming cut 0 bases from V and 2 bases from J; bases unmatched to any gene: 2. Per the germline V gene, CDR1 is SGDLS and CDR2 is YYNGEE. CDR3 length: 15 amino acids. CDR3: CASSVGGTGQETQYF. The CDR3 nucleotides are TGTGCCAGCAGCGTAGGAGGGACAGGGCAAGAGACCCAGTACTTC.

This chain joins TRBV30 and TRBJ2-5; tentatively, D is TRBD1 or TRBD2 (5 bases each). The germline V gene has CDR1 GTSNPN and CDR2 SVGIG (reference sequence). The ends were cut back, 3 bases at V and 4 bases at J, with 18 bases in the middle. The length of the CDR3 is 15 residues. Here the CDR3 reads CAWSVGTEPGETQYF. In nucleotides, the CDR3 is TGTGCCTGGAGCGTGGGGACCGAGCCGGGAGAGACCCAGTACTTC.

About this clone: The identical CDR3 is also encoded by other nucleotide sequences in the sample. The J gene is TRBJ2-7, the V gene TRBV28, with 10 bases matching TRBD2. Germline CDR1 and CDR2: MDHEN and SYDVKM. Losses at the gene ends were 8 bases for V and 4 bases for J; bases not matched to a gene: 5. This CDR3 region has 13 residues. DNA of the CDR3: TGTGCCAGCCGAGCGGGAGGGCGGTACGAGCAGTACTTC. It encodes CASRAGGRYEQYF.

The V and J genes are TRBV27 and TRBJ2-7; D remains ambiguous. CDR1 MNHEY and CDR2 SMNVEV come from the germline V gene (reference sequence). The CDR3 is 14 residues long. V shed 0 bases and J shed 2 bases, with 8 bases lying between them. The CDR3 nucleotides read TGTGCCAGCAGTTTATCGGCTATCCCCTACGAGCAGTACTTC. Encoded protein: CASSLSAIPYEQYF.

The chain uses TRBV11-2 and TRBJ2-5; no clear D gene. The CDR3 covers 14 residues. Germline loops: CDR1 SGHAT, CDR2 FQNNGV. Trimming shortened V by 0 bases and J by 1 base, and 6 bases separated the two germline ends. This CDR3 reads CASSLESIQETQYF. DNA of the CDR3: TGTGCCAGCAGCTTAGAGAGCATCCAAGAGACCCAGTACTTC.

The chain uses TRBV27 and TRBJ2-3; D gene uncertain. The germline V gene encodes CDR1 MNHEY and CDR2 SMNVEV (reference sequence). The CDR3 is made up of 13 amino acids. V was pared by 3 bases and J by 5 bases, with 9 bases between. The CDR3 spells CASSLGWGDTQYF. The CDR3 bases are TGTGCCAGCAGTTTGGGATGGGGAGATACGCAGTATTTT.

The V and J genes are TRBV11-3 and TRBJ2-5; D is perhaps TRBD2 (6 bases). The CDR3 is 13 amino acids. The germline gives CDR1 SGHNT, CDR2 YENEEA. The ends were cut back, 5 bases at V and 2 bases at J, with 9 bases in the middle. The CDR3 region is CASSPGTQETQYF. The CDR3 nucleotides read TGTGCCAGCAGCCCGGGGACTCAAGAGACCCAGTACTTC.

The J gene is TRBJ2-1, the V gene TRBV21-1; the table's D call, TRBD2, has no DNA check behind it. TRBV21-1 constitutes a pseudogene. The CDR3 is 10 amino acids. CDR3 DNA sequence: TGTGCCAGCAGCAAACTCCCTAAGTTCTTC. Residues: CASSKLPKFF.

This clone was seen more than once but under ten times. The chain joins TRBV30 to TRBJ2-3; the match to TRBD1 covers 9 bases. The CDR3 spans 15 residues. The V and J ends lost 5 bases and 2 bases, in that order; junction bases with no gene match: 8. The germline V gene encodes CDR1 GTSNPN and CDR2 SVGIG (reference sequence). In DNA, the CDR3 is TGTGCCTGGCGGGTGGGACAGGGCACCACAGATACGCAGTATTTT. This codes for CAWRVGQGTTDTQYF.

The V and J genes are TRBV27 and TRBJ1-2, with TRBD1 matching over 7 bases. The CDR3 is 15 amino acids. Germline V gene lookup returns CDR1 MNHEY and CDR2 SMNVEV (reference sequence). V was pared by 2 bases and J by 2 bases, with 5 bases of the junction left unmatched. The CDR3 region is CASSLRKGQNYGYTF. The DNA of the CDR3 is TGTGCCAGCAGTTTACGGAAGGGACAGAACTATGGCTACACCTTC.

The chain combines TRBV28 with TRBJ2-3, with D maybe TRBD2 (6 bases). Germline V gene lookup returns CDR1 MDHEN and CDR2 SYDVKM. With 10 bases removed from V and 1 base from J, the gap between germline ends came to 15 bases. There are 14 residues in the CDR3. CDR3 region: CATAFVAGTDTQYF. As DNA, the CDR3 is TGTGCCACCGCTTTCGTAGCGGGCACAGATACGCAGTATTTT.

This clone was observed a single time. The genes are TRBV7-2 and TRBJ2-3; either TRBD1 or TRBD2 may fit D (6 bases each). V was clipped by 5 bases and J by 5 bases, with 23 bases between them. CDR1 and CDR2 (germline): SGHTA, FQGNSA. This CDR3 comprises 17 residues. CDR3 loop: CASSPGLGGGGRDTQYF. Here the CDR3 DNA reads TGTGCCAGCAGCCCGGGTCTAGGGGGAGGCGGTAGAGATACGCAGTATTTT. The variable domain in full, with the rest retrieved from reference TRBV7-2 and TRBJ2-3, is GAGVSQSPSNKVTEKGKDVELRCDPISGHTALYWYRQSLGQGLEFLIYFQGNSAPDKSGLPSDRFSAERTGGSVSTLTIQRTQQEDSAVYLCASSPGLGGGGRDTQYFGPGTRLTVL.

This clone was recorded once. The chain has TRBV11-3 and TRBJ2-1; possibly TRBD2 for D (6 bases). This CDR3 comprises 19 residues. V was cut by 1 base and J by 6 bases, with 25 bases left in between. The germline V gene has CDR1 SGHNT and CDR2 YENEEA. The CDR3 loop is CASSLVSPLSGALSNEQFF. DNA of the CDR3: TGTGCCAGCAGCTTAGTGTCTCCCCTATCGGGAGCACTTTCCAATGAGCAGTTCTTC. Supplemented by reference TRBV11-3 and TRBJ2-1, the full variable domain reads EAGVVQSPRYKIIEKKQPVAFWCNPISGHNTLYWYLQNLGQGPELLIRYENEEAVDDSQLPKDRFSAERLKGVDSTLKIQPAELGDSAVYLCASSLVSPLSGALSNEQFFGPGTRLTVL.